The entry below gives a single TCR beta chain sequence along with its context. What it binds is not known. Profiled with immunoSEQ multiplex PCR; TCRdb holds only in-frame clones, not every one. Here the sample spans around 70,000 clones, 85% to 95% being singletons. This entry is derived from a study of T cell clones after liver transplantation. Findings and caveats of the study: Circulating graft-donor-reactive CD4 TCRbeta sequences fell significantly post-transplant in most of the 8 subjects.

Thawed unstimulated PBMCs were FACS-sorted by CD3, CD4 and CD8 into two populations. The input for sequencing was CD4+ T cells from blood, taken 25 months after liver transplant. This TCR derives from a human patient who received a liver transplant. Some T cells may originate from the graft donor.

CDR3 region: CASSRSDSTDTQYF. In nucleotides, the CDR3 is TGTGCCAGCAGCCGCTCGGACAGCACAGATACGCAGTATTTT. The chain carries TRBV5-4 and TRBJ2-3; the D is unclear. The CDR3 is 14 residues long. Looked up from germline, CDR1 is SGHNT and CDR2 is YYREEE (reference sequence). Trimming stripped 4 bases from V and 0 bases from J, with 9 bases between.